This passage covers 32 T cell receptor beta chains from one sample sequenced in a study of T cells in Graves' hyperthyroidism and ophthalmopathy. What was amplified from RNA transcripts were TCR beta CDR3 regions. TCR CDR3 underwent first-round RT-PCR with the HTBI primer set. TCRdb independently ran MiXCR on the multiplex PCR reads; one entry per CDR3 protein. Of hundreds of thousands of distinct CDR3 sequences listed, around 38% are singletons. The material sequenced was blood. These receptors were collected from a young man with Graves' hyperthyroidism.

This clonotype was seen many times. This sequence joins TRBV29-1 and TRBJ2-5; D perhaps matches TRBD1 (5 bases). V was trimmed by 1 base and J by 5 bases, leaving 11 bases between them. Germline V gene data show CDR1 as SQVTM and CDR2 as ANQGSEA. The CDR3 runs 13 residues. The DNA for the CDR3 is TGCAGCGTTGAAGCTGCAGGGTGGGAGACCCAGTACTTC. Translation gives CSVEAAGWETQYF. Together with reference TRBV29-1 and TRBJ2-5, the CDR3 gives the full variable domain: SAVISQKPSRDICQRGTSLTIQCQVDSQVTMMFWYRQQPGQSLTLIATANQGSEATYESGFVIDKFPISRPNLTFSTLTVSNMSPEDSSIYLCSVEAAGWETQYFGPGTRLLVL.

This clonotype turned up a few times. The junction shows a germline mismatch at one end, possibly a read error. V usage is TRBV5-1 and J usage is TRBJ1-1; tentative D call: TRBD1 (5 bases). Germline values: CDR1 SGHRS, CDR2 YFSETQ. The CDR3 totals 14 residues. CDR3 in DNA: TGTGCCAGCAGCCCCCTCGGGGACCGCACTGAAGCTTTCTTT. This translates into CASSPLGDRTEAFF.

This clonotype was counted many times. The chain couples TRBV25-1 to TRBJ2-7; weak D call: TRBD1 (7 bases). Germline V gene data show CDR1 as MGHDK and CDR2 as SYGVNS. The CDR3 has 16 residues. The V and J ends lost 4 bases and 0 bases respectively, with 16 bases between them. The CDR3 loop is CASSAAGQSSSYEQYF. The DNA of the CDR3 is TGTGCCAGCAGTGCCGCGGGACAGTCTAGCTCCTACGAGCAGTACTTC.

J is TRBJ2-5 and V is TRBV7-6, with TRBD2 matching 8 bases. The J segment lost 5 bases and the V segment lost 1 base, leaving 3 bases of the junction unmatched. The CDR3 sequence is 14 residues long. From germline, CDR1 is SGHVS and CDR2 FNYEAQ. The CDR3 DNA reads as TGTGCCAGCAGCTTAGGGGGACTAGTTGAGACCCAGTACTTC. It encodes CASSLGGLVETQYF. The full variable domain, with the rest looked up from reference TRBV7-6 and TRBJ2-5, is GAGVSQSPRYKVTKRGQDVALRCDPISGHVSLYWYRQALGQGPEFLTYFNYEAQQDKSGLPNDRFSAERPEGSISTLTIQRTEQRDSAMYRCASSLGGLVETQYFGPGTRLLVL.

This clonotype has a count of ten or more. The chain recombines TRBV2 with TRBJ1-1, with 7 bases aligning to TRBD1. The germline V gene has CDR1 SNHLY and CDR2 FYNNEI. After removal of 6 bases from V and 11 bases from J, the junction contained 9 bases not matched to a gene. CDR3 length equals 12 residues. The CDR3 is CASSETGIEAFF. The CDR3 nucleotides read TGTGCCAGCAGCGAGACAGGGATCGAGGCTTTCTTT.

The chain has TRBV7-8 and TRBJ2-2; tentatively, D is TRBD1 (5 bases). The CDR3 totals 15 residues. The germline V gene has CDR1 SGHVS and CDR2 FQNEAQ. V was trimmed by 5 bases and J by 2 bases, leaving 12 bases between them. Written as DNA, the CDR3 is TGTGCCAGCAGCCAAAGGGGCACAAACACCGGGGAGCTGTTTTTT. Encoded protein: CASSQRGTNTGELFF.

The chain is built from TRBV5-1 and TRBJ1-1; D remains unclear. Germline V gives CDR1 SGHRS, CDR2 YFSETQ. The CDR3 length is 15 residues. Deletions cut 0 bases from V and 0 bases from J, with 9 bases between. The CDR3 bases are TGCGCCAGCAGCTTGGAGGCGGCCCTGAACACTGAAGCTTTCTTT. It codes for CASSLEAALNTEAFF. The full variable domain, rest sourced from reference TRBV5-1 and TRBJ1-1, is KAGVTQTPRYLIKTRGQQVTLSCSPISGHRSVSWYQQTPGQGLQFLFEYFSETQRNKGNFPGRFSGRQFSNSRSEMNVSTLELGDSALYLCASSLEAALNTEAFFGQGTRLTVV.

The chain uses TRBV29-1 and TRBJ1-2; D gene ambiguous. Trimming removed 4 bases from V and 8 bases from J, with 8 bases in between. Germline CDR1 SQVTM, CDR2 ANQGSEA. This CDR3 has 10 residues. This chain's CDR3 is CSVVGQGYTF. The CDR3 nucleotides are TGCAGCGTTGTTGGGCAGGGCTACACCTTC. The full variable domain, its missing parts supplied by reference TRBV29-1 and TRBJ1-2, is SAVISQKPSRDICQRGTSLTIQCQVDSQVTMMFWYRQQPGQSLTLIATANQGSEATYESGFVIDKFPISRPNLTFSTLTVSNMSPEDSSIYLCSVVGQGYTFGSGTRLTVV.

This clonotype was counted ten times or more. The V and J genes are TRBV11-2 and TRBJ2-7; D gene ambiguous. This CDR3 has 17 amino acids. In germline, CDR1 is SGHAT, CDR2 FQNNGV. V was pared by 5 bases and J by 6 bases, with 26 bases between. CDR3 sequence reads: CASSLVGRSYKLREQYF. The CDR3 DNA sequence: TGTGCCAGCAGCCTAGTGGGCAGGAGCTACAAACTACGCGAGCAGTACTTC.

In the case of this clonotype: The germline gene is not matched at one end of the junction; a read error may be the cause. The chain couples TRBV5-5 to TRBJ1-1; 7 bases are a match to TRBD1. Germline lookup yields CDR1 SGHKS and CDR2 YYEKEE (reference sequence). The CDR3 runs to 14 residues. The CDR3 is CASSLSTGYTEAFF. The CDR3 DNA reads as TGCGCCAGCAGCCTTTCGACAGGGTACACTGAAGCTTTCTTT. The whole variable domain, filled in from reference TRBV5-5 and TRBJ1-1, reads DAGVTQSPTHLIKTRGQQVTLRCSPISGHKSVSWYQQVLGQGPQFIFQYYEKEERGRGNFPDRFSARQFPNYSSELNVNALLLGDSALYLCASSLSTGYTEAFFGQGTRLTVV.

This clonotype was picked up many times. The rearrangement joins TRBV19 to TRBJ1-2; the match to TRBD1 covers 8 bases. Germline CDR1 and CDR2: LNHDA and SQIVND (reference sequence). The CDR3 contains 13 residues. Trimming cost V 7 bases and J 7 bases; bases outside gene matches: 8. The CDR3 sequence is CASNTGTGLGYTF. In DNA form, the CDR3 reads TGTGCCAGTAATACAGGGACAGGCCTTGGCTACACCTTC. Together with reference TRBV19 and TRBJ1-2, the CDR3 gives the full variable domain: DGGITQSPKYLFRKEGQNVTLSCEQNLNHDAMYWYRQDPGQGLRLIYYSQIVNDFQKGDIAEGYSVSREKKESFPLTVTSAQKNPTAFYLCASNTGTGLGYTFGSGTRLTVV.

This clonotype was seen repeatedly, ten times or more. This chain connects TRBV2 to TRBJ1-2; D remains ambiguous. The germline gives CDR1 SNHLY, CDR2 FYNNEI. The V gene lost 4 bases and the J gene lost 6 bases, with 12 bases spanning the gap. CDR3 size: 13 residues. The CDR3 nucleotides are TGTGCCAGCAGTGCCCTCATAATGGATGGCTACACCTTC. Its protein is CASSALIMDGYTF.

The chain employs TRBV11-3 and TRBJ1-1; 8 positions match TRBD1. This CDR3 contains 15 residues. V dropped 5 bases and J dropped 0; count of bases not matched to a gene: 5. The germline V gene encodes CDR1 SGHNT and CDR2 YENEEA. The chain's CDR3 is CASSPGGHLNTEAFF. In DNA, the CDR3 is TGTGCCAGCAGCCCAGGGGGCCACTTGAACACTGAAGCTTTCTTT.

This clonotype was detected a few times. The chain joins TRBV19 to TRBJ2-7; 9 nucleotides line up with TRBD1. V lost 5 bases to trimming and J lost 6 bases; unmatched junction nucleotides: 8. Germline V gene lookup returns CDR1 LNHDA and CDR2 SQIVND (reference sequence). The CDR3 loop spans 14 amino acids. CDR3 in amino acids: CASSPGTGPPEQYF. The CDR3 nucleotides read TGTGCCAGTAGTCCAGGGACAGGGCCTCCCGAGCAGTACTTC.

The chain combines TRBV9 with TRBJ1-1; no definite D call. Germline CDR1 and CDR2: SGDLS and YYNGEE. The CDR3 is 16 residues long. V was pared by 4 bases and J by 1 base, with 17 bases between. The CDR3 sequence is CASSQISVHPNTEAFF. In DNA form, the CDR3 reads TGTGCCAGCAGCCAGATTTCCGTCCACCCGAACACTGAAGCTTTCTTT.

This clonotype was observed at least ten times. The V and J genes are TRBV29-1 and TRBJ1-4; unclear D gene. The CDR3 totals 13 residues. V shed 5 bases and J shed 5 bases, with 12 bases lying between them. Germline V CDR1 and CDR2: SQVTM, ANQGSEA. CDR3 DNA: TGCAGCGTTATAAGGGCTGGCAATGAAAAACTGTTTTTT. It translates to CSVIRAGNEKLFF. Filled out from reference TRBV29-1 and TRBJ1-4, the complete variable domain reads SAVISQKPSRDICQRGTSLTIQCQVDSQVTMMFWYRQQPGQSLTLIATANQGSEATYESGFVIDKFPISRPNLTFSTLTVSNMSPEDSSIYLCSVIRAGNEKLFFGSGTQLSVL.

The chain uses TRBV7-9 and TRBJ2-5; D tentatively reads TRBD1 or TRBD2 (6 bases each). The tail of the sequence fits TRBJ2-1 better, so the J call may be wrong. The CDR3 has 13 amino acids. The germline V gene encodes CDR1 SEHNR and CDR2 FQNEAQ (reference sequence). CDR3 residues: CASSPSGANEQFF. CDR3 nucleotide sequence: TGTGCCAGCAGCCCATCGGGGGCCAATGAGCAGTTCTTC.

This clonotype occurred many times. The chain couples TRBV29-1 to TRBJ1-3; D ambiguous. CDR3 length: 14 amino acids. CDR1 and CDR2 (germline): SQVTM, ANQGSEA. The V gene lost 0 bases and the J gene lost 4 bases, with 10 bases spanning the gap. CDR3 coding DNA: TGCAGCGTTGAAGAGGCAGGCCCCGGAAACACCATATATTTT. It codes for CSVEEAGPGNTIYF.

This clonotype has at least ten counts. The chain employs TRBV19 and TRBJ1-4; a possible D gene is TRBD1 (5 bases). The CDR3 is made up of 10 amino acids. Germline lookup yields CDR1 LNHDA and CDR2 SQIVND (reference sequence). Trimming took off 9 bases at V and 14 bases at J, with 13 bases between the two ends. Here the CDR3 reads CARRSGRLFF. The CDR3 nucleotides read TGTGCCAGGAGATCGGGACGGCTGTTTTTT.

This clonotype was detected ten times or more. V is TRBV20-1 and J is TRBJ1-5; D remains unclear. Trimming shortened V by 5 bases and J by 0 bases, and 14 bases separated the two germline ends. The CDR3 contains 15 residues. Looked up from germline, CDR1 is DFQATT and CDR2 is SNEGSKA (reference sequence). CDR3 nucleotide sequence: TGCAGTGCTCGGCAAGGAGGGCATAGCAATCAGCCCCAGCATTTT. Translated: CSARQGGHSNQPQHF.

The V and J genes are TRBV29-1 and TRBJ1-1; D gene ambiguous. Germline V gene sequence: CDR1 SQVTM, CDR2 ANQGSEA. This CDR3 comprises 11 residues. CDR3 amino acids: CSYGIGTEAFF. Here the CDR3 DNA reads TGCAGTTACGGCATCGGCACTGAAGCTTTCTTT.

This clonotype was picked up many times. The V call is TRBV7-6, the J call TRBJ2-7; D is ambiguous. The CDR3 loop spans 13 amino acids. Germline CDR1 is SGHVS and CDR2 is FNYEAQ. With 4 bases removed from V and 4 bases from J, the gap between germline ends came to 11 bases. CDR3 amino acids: CASSSSDTYEQYF. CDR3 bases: TGTGCCAGCAGCTCCTCCGACACTTACGAGCAGTACTTC.

CDR3: CAWRSGNTIYF. CDR3 nucleotide sequence: TGTGCCTGGAGAAGCGGAAACACCATATATTTT. This sequence joins TRBV30 and TRBJ1-3, with D uncertain. Looked up from germline, CDR1 is GTSNPN and CDR2 is SVGIG (reference sequence). The CDR3 is 11 amino acids. Trimming shortened V by 3 bases and J by 4 bases, and 4 bases separated the two germline ends.

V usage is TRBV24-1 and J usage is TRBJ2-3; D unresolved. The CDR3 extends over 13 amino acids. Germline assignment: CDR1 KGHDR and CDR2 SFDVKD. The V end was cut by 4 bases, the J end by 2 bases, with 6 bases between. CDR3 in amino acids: CATSDRYTDTQYF. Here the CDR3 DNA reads TGTGCCACCAGTGACCGCTACACAGATACGCAGTATTTT.

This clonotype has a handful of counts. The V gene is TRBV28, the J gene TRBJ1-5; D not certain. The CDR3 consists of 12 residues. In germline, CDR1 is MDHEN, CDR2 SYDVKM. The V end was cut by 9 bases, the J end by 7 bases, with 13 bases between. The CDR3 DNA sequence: TGTGCCAGTCAAAACTTGAAGCAGCCCCAGCATTTT. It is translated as CASQNLKQPQHF.

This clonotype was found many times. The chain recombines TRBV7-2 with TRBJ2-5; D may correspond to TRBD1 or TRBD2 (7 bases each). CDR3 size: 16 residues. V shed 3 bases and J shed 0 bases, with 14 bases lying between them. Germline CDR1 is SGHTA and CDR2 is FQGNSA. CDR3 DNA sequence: TGTGCCAGCAGCTTGCAGGGGGGGGCCCACCAAGAGACCCAGTACTTC. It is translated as CASSLQGGAHQETQYF.

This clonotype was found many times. CDR3 in amino acids: CAITVGRASDGNTIYF. The DNA of the CDR3 is TGTGCCATCACCGTGGGGCGGGCGTCGGATGGAAACACCATATATTTT. The V call is TRBV10-3, the J call TRBJ1-3, with D possibly matching TRBD1 (5 bases). Germline V gives CDR1 ENHRY, CDR2 SYGVKD. The CDR3 has 16 amino acids. V was pared by 7 bases and J by 3 bases, with 19 bases between.

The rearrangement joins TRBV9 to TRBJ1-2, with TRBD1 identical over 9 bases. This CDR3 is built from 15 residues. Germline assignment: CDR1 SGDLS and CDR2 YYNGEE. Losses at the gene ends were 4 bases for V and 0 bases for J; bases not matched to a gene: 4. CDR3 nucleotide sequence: TGTGCCAGCAGCTATGGACAGGGGCCTAACTATGGCTACACCTTC. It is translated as CASSYGQGPNYGYTF.

CDR3 protein: CATSGSGRRETQYF. The CDR3 DNA reads TGTGCCACCAGTGGAAGCGGCAGGAGGGAGACCCAGTACTTC. This chain joins TRBV24-1 and TRBJ2-5; a possible D gene is TRBD2 (5 bases). Trimming took off 5 bases at V and 5 bases at J, with 14 bases between the two ends. The CDR3 runs 14 residues. CDR1 is KGHDR, CDR2 SFDVKD, per germline.

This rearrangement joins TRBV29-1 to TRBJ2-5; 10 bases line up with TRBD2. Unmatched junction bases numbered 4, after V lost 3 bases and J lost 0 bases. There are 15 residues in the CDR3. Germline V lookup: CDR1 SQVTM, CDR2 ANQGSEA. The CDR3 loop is CSVDPAGGHQETQYF. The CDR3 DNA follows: TGCAGCGTTGATCCAGCGGGGGGGCACCAAGAGACCCAGTACTTC.

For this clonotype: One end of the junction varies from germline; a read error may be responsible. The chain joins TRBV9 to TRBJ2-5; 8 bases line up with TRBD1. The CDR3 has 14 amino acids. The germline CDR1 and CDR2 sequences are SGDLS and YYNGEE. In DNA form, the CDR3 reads TGTGCCTGCAGCGTAGGTGGACAGGGAGAGACCCAGTACTTC. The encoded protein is CACSVGGQGETQYF.

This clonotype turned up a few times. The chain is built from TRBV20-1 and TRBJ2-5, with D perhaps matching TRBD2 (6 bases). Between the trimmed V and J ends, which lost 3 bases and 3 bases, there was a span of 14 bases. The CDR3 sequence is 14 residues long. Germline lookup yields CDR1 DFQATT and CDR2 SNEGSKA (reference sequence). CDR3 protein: CSASSGTRKETQYF. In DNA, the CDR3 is TGCAGTGCTAGCTCCGGGACTCGAAAAGAGACCCAGTACTTC.